The 9 T cell receptor beta chains reported below all come from one sample, sequenced in a study of human T cells and chemical hapten exposure. Time point meaning: patch test 1, 2 weeks after DPC sensitization. Described treatment: therapeutic diphenylcyclopropenone sensitization with weekly scalp DPC. TCRdb passed the RACE reads through MiXCR, listing each CDR3 protein once. The repertoire holds around 120,000 distinct CDR3 sequences, with roughly 13% as singletons. The specimen was whole blood, collected in connection with sensitization to the hapten diphenylcyclopropenone (DPC). The receptors were gathered from a man aged 18-30 years with alopecia areata. Some clones in this sample may be carry-over from other donors' samples.

The chain is built from TRBV15 and TRBJ2-5; D is possibly TRBD1 or TRBD2 (5 bases each). Germline V gene sequence: CDR1 LNHNV, CDR2 YYDKDF (reference sequence). Trimming took 3 bases from V and 2 from J, leaving 7 bases between them. There are 13 residues in the CDR3. CDR3 nucleotide sequence: TGTGCCACCAGCAGGGGACGTCAAGAGACCCAGTACTTC. Residues: CATSRGRQETQYF.

This clonotype was recorded many times. The rearrangement joins TRBV3-1 to TRBJ1-1, with 8 bases identical to TRBD1. This CDR3 has 12 residues. The V segment lost 4 bases and the J segment 8 bases; nucleotides outside the gene matches: 3. The germline gives CDR1 LGHDT, CDR2 YNNKEL (reference sequence). CDR3 loop: CASSLWTGEAFF. Here the CDR3 DNA reads TGTGCCAGCAGCCTTTGGACAGGGGAAGCTTTCTTT.

V and J are TRBV7-6 and TRBJ1-1; TRBD1 matches 7 bases. CDR1 is SGHVS, CDR2 FNYEAQ, per germline. The CDR3 spans 13 residues. V lost 5 bases, J lost 7 bases, and 7 bases stayed unmatched. The CDR3 DNA reads as TGTGCCAGCAGCCCTAGCTGGGACAGTGAAGCTTTCTTT. Its translation is CASSPSWDSEAFF.

This rearrangement joins TRBV20-1 to TRBJ1-5, with TRBD1 matching 8 bases. CDR3 size: 13 residues. The germline V gene encodes CDR1 DFQATT and CDR2 SNEGSKA (reference sequence). Trimming took 3 bases from V and 7 from J; bases not matched to a gene: 5. The CDR3 reads CSASQGAGQPQHF. For the CDR3, the DNA is TGCAGTGCTAGCCAGGGGGCAGGACAGCCCCAGCATTTT.

The chain couples TRBV7-9 to TRBJ1-5; D gene unclear. V lost 5 bases to trimming and J lost 4 bases, with 18 bases between them. CDR1 is SEHNR, CDR2 FQNEAQ, per germline (reference sequence). CDR3 size: 16 residues. The CDR3 spells CASSPAAGSGNQPQHF. The CDR3 region has the DNA TGTGCCAGCAGCCCTGCTGCGGGATCGGGGAATCAGCCCCAGCATTTT. Combining the CDR3 with reference TRBV7-9 and TRBJ1-5 gives the whole variable domain DTGVSQNPRHKITKRGQNVTFRCDPISEHNRLYWYRQTLGQGPEFLTYFQNEAQLEKSRLLSDRFSAERPKGSFSTLEIQRTEQGDSAMYLCASSPAAGSGNQPQHFGDGTRLSIL.

This clonotype has ten or more counts. The V call is TRBV6-5, the J call TRBJ2-4; a possible D gene is TRBD1 (5 bases). CDR1 is MNHEY and CDR2 is SVGAGI in the germline V gene. Trimming left V 8 bases short and J 3 bases short, with 17 bases between. The CDR3 runs 15 residues. The CDR3: CASGRQLHGKNIQYF. The DNA for the CDR3 is TGTGCCAGCGGAAGACAGCTTCACGGCAAAAACATTCAGTACTTC.

This clonotype has only a few counts. The rearrangement links TRBV20-1 to TRBJ2-1; 10 nucleotides agree with TRBD2. The CDR3 is 16 amino acids. Germline V gene lookup returns CDR1 DFQATT and CDR2 SNEGSKA (reference sequence). V shed 0 bases, J shed 4 bases, and the junction held 6 bases outside the gene matches. In nucleotides, the CDR3 is TGCAGTGCTAGAGATCGGGATAGCGGGGGGTACAATGAGCAGTTCTTC. Its protein product is CSARDRDSGGYNEQFF.

The genes are TRBV7-9 and TRBJ1-3, with D uncertain. This CDR3 contains 15 residues. V lost 1 base, J lost 0 bases, and 7 bases lay in between. The germline gives CDR1 SEHNR, CDR2 FQNEAQ (reference sequence). For the CDR3, the DNA is TGTGCCAGCAGCTTAGACGGACTCTCTGGAAACACCATATATTTT. Its translation: CASSLDGLSGNTIYF.

In this sample, this clonotype turned up a few times. CDR3 sequence reads: CASSLLFSGNTIYF. DNA of the CDR3: TGTGCCAGCAGTTTACTGTTCTCTGGAAACACCATATATTTT. The rearrangement uses TRBV12-3 or TRBV12-4 and TRBJ1-3; no clear D gene. The ends were cut back, 2 bases at V and 0 bases at J, with 5 bases in the middle. The CDR3 consists of 14 residues.